This T cell receptor (beta chain) originates from a study of blood T cells in healthy people across ages. A second PCR of roughly 7 to 11 cycles used a sample-barcoded 5' primer and a J-beta primer mix. TCRdb re-called the 5' RACE reads with MiXCR, one entry per CDR3 protein. The repertoire holds 1.5 million to 2 million distinct CDR3 sequences, with about 30% as singletons. This CDR3 has 13 residues. Trimming shortened V by 4 bases and J by 4 bases, and 11 bases separated the two germline ends. Per germline, CDR1 SGHTA and CDR2 FQGTGA. The chain employs TRBV7-3 and TRBJ2-7; possibly TRBD2 for D (6 bases). The sequence was collected from a woman aged 25-40 years in good health. Sequencing was done on a sample of blood. The CDR3 region is CASSWGLDYEQYF. The CDR3, as DNA: TGTGCCAGCAGCTGGGGACTGGATTACGAGCAGTACTTC.